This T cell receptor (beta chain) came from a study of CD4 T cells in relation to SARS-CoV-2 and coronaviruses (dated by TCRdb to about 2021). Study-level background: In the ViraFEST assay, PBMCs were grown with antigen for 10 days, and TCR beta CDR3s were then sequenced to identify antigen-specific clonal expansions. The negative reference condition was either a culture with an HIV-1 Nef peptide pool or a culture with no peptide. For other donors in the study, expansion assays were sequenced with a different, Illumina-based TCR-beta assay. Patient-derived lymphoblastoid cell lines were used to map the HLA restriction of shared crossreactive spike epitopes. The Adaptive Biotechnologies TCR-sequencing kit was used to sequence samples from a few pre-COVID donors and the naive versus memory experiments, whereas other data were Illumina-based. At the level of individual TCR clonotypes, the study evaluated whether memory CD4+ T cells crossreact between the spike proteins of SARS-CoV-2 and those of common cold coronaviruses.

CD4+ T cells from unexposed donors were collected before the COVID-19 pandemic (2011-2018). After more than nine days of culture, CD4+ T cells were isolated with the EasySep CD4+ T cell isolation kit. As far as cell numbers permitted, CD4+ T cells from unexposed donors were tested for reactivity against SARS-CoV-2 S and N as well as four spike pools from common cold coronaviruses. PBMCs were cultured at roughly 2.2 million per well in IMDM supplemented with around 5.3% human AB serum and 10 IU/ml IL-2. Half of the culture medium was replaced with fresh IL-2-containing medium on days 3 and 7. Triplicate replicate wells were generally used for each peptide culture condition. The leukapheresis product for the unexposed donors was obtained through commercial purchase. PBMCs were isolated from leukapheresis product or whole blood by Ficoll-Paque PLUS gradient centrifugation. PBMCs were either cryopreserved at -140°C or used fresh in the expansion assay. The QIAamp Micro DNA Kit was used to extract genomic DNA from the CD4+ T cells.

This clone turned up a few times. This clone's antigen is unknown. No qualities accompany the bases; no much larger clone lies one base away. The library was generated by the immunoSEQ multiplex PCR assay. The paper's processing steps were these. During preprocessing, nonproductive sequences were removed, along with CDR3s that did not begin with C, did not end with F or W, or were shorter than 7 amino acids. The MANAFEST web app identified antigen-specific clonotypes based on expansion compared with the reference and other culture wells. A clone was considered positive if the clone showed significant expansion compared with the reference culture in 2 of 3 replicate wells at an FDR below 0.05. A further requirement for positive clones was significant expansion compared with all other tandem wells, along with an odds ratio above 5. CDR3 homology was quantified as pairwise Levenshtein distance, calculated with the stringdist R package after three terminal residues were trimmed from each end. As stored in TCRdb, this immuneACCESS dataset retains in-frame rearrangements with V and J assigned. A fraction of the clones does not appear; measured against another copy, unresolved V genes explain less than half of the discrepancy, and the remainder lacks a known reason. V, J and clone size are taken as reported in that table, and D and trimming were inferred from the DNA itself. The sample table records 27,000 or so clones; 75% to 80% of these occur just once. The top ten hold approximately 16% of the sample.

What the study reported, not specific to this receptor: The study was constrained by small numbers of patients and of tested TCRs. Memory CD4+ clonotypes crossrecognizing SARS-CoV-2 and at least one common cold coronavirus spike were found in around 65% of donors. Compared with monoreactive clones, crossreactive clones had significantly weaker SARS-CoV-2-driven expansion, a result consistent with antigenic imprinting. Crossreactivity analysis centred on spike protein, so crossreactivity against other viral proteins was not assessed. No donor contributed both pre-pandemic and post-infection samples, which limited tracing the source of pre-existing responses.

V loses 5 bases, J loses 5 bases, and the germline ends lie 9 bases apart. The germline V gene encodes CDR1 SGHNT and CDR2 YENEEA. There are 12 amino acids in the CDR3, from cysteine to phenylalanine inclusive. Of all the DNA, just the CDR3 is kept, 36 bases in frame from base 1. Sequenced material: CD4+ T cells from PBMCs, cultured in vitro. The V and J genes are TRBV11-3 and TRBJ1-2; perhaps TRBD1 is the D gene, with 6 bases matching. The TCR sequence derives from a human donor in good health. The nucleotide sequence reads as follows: TGTGCCAGCAGCCAGCAGGGGTATGGCTACACCTTC. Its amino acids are CASSQQGYGYTF. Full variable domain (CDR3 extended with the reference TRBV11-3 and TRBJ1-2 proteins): EAGVVQSPRYKIIEKKQPVAFWCNPISGHNTLYWYLQNLGQGPELLIRYENEEAVDDSQLPKDRFSAERLKGVDSTLKIQPAELGDSAVYLCASSQQGYGYTFGSGTRLTVV.